These 9 T cell receptor beta chains were all obtained from the same sample, sequenced in a study of metastatic and nonmetastatic thyroid tumors (dated by TCRdb to the early 2020s). No patient had received any treatment before thyroid surgery. Libraries were constructed by PCR. Instrument on record: Illumina HiSeq 4000. Clones were called with MiXCR by TCRdb after fastp trimmed the public reads at Q25, and only in-frame beta chains were retained. The sample table contains approximately 17,000 clones; only one count was recorded for around a quarter of them. The ten biggest clones cover approximately 12% of the sample. Material for sequencing was adjacent normal tissue. The origin of the receptors is a female donor with papillary thyroid cancer or a benign thyroid nodule (not recorded which). Some clones in this sample may be carry-over from other donors' samples.

CDR3 in DNA: TGTGCCAGTAGTATTGGGGACACGATCTCGGAGGAGCAGTACTTC. It translates to CASSIGDTISEEQYF. The rearrangement joins TRBV19 to TRBJ2-7; perhaps TRBD1 as D (6 bases). Germline V gene data show CDR1 as LNHDA and CDR2 as SQIVND (reference sequence). V lost 3 bases to trimming and J lost 7 bases, with 19 bases between them. The CDR3 sequence is 15 residues long.

In this sample, this clone turned up a few times. The chain links TRBV20-1 to TRBJ2-7; tentative D call: TRBD2 (6 bases). Between the trimmed V and J ends, which lost 1 base and 0 bases, there was a span of 10 bases. CDR1 is DFQATT, CDR2 SNEGSKA, per germline (reference sequence). CDR3 length equals 14 residues. The CDR3 nucleotides are TGCAGTGCTAGAGGGGGGGATAGCTCCTACGAGCAGTACTTC. Translating gives CSARGGDSSYEQYF.

This clone occurred many times. J is TRBJ1-3 and V is TRBV12-3 or TRBV12-4, with D possibly being TRBD1 (5 bases). V dropped 8 bases and J dropped 1 base, with 12 bases sitting between them. This CDR3 is 14 amino acids long. The CDR3: CASVQGYSGNTIYF. The CDR3 region has the DNA TGTGCCAGCGTGCAGGGCTATTCTGGAAACACCATATATTTT.

This clone was detected only once. The V and J genes are TRBV30 and TRBJ1-6; no firm D call. The CDR3 runs 14 residues. The germline V gene has CDR1 GTSNPN and CDR2 SVGIG (reference sequence). With 5 bases removed from V and 1 base from J, the gap between germline ends came to 9 bases. The CDR3 spells CAWVLRSYNSPLHF. The CDR3 nucleotides are TGTGCCTGGGTCCTGAGGTCCTATAATTCACCCCTCCACTTT. Variable domain in full (rest from reference TRBV30 and TRBJ1-6): SQTIHQWPATLVQPVGSPLSLECTVEGTSNPNLYWYRQAAGRGLQLLFYSVGIGQISSEVPQNLSASRPQDRQFILSSKKLLLSDSGFYLCAWVLRSYNSPLHFGNGTRLTVT.

The chain recombines TRBV20-1 with TRBJ2-1; TRBD2 agrees at 7 bases. This CDR3 spans 17 amino acids. After removal of 4 bases from V and 0 bases from J, the junction contained 12 bases not matched to a gene. Looked up from germline, CDR1 is DFQATT and CDR2 is SNEGSKA (reference sequence). The CDR3 protein is CSATASGATSSYNEQFF. CDR3 DNA: TGCAGTGCTACGGCTAGCGGCGCTACGAGCTCCTACAATGAGCAGTTCTTC.

V gene TRBV4-3 combines with J gene TRBJ2-7; D ambiguous. Germline assignment: CDR1 LGHNA and CDR2 YSLEER. V lost 3 bases and J lost 1, with 7 bases in between. The CDR3 runs to 13 residues. The CDR3 nucleotides read TGCGCCAGCAGCCAGGTGGTGTCCTACGAGCAGTACTTC. This sequence encodes CASSQVVSYEQYF.

The chain carries TRBV11-2 and TRBJ2-7; possibly TRBD2 for D (6 bases). Germline lookup yields CDR1 SGHAT and CDR2 FQNNGV. CDR3 length: 15 amino acids. The ends were cut back, 6 bases at V and 3 bases at J, with 18 bases in the middle. The CDR3 loop is CASSLGLAWDYEQYF. The CDR3 DNA is TGTGCCAGCAGTCTGGGGCTAGCGTGGGACTACGAGCAGTACTTC. The entire variable domain, with the rest obtained from reference TRBV11-2 and TRBJ2-7, is as follows: EAGVAQSPRYKIIEKRQSVAFWCNPISGHATLYWYQQILGQGPKLLIQFQNNGVVDDSQLPKDRFSAERLKGVDSTLKIQPAKLEDSAVYLCASSLGLAWDYEQYFGPGTRLTVT.

The sample holds many counts of this clone. In DNA form, the CDR3 reads TGTGCCAGCAGTTTCCAGTCGAACACCGGGGAGCTGTTTTTT. It encodes CASSFQSNTGELFF. This chain uses TRBV27 with TRBJ2-2; D is undetermined. CDR3 length: 14 residues. Germline-derived CDR1 and CDR2 are MNHEY and SMNVEV (reference sequence). Trimming shortened V by 3 bases and J by 0 bases, and 5 bases separated the two germline ends.

This clone was counted between two and nine times. The chain employs TRBV11-1 and TRBJ2-3; 8 bases are a match to TRBD2. Trimming took 4 bases from V and 2 from J; bases not matched to a gene: 5. The CDR3 is made up of 15 amino acids. Germline CDR1 and CDR2: SGHAT and FQDESV (reference sequence). The CDR3 loop reads CASSSREANTDTQYF. Written as DNA, the CDR3 is TGTGCCAGCAGCTCGCGGGAGGCAAACACAGATACGCAGTATTTT.